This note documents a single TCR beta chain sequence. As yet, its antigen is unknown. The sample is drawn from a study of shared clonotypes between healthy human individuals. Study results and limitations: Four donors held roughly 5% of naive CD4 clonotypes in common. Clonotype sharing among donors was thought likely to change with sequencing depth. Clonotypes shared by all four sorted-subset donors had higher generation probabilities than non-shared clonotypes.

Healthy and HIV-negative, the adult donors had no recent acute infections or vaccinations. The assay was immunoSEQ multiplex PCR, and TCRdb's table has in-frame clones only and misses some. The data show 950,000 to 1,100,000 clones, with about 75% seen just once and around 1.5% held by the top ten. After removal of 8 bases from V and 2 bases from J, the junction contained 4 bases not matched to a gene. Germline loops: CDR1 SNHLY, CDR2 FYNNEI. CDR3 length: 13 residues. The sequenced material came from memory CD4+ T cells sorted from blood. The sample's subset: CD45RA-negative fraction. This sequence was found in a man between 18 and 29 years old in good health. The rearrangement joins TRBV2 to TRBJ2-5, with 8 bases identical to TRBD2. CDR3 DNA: TGTGCCAGCTTAGCGGGGAGACAAGAGACCCAGTACTTC. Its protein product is CASLAGRQETQYF.